A single sample gave rise to the 26 T cell receptor beta chains below, sequenced in a study of immune evolution from preneoplasia to lung adenocarcinoma. The repertoire was sequenced with immunoSEQ multiplex PCR; TCRdb's copy has only in-frame clones and lacks some. The sample lists some 6,000 clones, about 68% occurring once. The source material was FFPE lung adenocarcinoma in situ tissue. The receptors shown here come from a person aged 55-80 years with lung adenocarcinoma.

Only a few counts were recorded for this clone. The genes are TRBV4-3 and TRBJ2-6; possible D gene TRBD2, 7 bases. V was pared by 0 bases and J by 4 bases, with 19 bases between. Germline V gene lookup returns CDR1 LGHNA and CDR2 YSLEER. The length of the CDR3 is 19 residues. This CDR3 is CASSQEGGGGLGGANVLTF. DNA of the CDR3: TGCGCCAGCAGCCAAGAAGGAGGGGGGGGATTGGGAGGGGCCAACGTCCTGACTTTC.

This clone was recorded only once. The chain employs TRBV28 and TRBJ1-4; D call uncertain. This CDR3 has 11 residues. V was cut by 3 bases and J by 11 bases, with 7 bases left in between. Germline CDR1 reads MDHEN; CDR2 reads SYDVKM. This CDR3 is CASSFTEKLFF. The CDR3 DNA sequence: TGTGCCAGCAGTTTTACTGAGAAACTGTTTTTT.

This clone was seen only a few times. The sample contains more than one DNA sequence encoding this CDR3. V is TRBV28 and J is TRBJ2-4, with D tentatively TRBD2 (5 bases). The CDR3 has 16 residues. The V end was cut by 5 bases, the J end by 0 bases, with 14 bases between. Germline V CDR1 and CDR2: MDHEN, SYDVKM. CDR3 amino acids: CASSPRRGLAKNIQYF. Written as DNA, the CDR3 is TGTGCCAGCAGTCCCCGTCGGGGTCTAGCCAAAAACATTCAGTACTTC.

By sample share, this clone is large (0.1 to 1%). The chain joins TRBV28 to TRBJ2-7; D is perhaps TRBD1 or TRBD2 (5 bases each). With 2 bases removed from V and 1 base from J, the gap between germline ends came to 6 bases. The CDR3 loop spans 13 amino acids. The germline V gene has CDR1 MDHEN and CDR2 SYDVKM. CDR3 bases: TGTGCCAGCAGTTTAGGGGGATCCTACGAGCAGTACTTC. This encodes CASSLGGSYEQYF.

A word on this clone: The junction differs from germline at one of its ends, possibly a read error. This sample includes further DNA sequences coding for the same CDR3. The CDR3 DNA sequence: TGTGCCAGCAGCGTCTCCGGGACAGGGCCCTACGAACAGTACTTC. The encoded protein is CASSVSGTGPYEQYF. The chain couples TRBV9 to TRBJ2-7, with TRBD1 identical over 9 bases. The CDR3 runs 15 residues. CDR1 is SGDLS, CDR2 YYNGEE, per germline.

The chain carries TRBV5-4 and TRBJ2-3, with a weak D call TRBD2 (6 bases). Trimming took off 0 bases at V and 5 bases at J, with 13 bases between the two ends. The CDR3 length is 15 residues. Germline V lookup: CDR1 SGHNT, CDR2 YYREEE (reference sequence). Here the CDR3 DNA reads TGTGCCAGCAGCTTGGTTGGCGGGGTATTAGATACGCAGTATTTT. As protein: CASSLVGGVLDTQYF.

This chain joins TRBV7-2 and TRBJ2-1, with D tentatively TRBD1 (5 bases). Germline CDR1 and CDR2: SGHTA and FQGNSA. CDR3 length equals 14 residues. The ends were cut back, 1 base at V and 10 bases at J, with 14 bases in the middle. CDR3 sequence reads: CASSLVMAGWEQFF. CDR3 in DNA: TGTGCCAGCAGCTTAGTGATGGCAGGGTGGGAGCAGTTCTTC.

This chain joins TRBV7-8 and TRBJ2-2, with 9 nucleotides matching TRBD1. The ends lost 5 bases at V and 4 bases at J; junction bases unmatched: 5. CDR3 size: 15 residues. CDR1 SGHVS and CDR2 FQNEAQ come from the germline V gene. CDR3 DNA sequence: TGTGCCAGCAGCCACGGGACAGGGACCACCGGGGAGCTGTTTTTT. Protein: CASSHGTGTTGELFF.

J is TRBJ2-1 and V is TRBV7-2; TRBD2 matches at 12 bases. Germline CDR1 reads SGHTA; CDR2 reads FQGNSA. This CDR3 contains 16 residues. Trimming cost V 4 bases and J 7 bases; bases outside gene matches: 8. The CDR3 loop is CASSSRLAGAYNEQFF. The CDR3, as DNA: TGTGCCAGCAGCTCCCGACTAGCGGGGGCTTATAATGAGCAGTTCTTC.

This clone was detected a few times. The chain joins TRBV28 to TRBJ2-1; 7 bases line up with TRBD2. This CDR3 region has 17 residues. Germline lookup yields CDR1 MDHEN and CDR2 SYDVKM. V gave up 2 bases and J gave up 5 bases; unmatched junction bases: 12. Written as DNA, the CDR3 is TGTGCCAGCAGTTTAGGGGGGGAGGCGGGCCAGCACAATGAGCAGTTCTTC. As protein: CASSLGGEAGQHNEQFF. Filled out from reference TRBV28 and TRBJ2-1, the complete variable domain reads DVKVTQSSRYLVKRTGEKVFLECVQDMDHENMFWYRQDPGLGLRLIYFSYDVKMKEKGDIPEGYSVSREKKERFSLILESASTNQTSMYLCASSLGGEAGQHNEQFFGPGTRLTVL.

The J gene is TRBJ1-4, the V gene TRBV30, with D uncertain. V was cut by 2 bases and J by 0 bases, with 7 bases left in between. The CDR3 covers 14 residues. Germline CDR1 is GTSNPN and CDR2 is SVGIG (reference sequence). DNA of the CDR3: TGTGCCTGGAGTATGTCTGCAACTAATGAAAAACTGTTTTTT. Its protein product is CAWSMSATNEKLFF.

The V and J genes are TRBV7-2 and TRBJ2-3; 11 bases map to TRBD2. The CDR3 is 16 residues long. Germline CDR1 and CDR2: SGHTA and FQGNSA. V was pared by 1 base and J by 6 bases, with 6 bases of the junction left unmatched. In DNA form, the CDR3 reads TGTGCCAGCAGCTTAGTAGCGGGGGGGCCGTTTGATACGCAGTATTTT. Protein product: CASSLVAGGPFDTQYF.

The CDR3 DNA reads TGTGCCTGGAGCGCGGGGACTGAAAAACTGTTTTTT. Protein product: CAWSAGTEKLFF. This chain connects TRBV30 to TRBJ1-4; a possible D gene is TRBD1 (5 bases). The germline CDR1 and CDR2 sequences are GTSNPN and SVGIG (reference sequence). CDR3 length equals 12 residues. V was pared by 3 bases and J by 7 bases, with 9 bases between. Filled out from reference TRBV30 and TRBJ1-4, the complete variable domain reads SQTIHQWPATLVQPVGSPLSLECTVEGTSNPNLYWYRQAAGRGLQLLFYSVGIGQISSEVPQNLSASRPQDRQFILSSKKLLLSDSGFYLCAWSAGTEKLFFGSGTQLSVL.

The chain has TRBV18 and TRBJ2-2; possibly TRBD1 for D (6 bases). The CDR3 is 14 amino acids. Trimming shortened V by 5 bases and J by 6 bases, and 13 bases separated the two germline ends. The germline gives CDR1 KGHSH, CDR2 LQKENI. As DNA, the CDR3 is TGTGCCAGCTCAAAAACAGGGATCCCCGGGGAGCTGTTTTTT. It is translated as CASSKTGIPGELFF.

In its sample, this clone was seen once. This sequence joins TRBV28 and TRBJ1-2, with no clear D. V lost 10 bases to trimming and J lost 3 bases, with 9 bases between them. The CDR3 totals 11 residues. Per the germline V gene, CDR1 is MDHEN and CDR2 is SYDVKM. CDR3 amino acids: CATGPYYGYTF. For the CDR3, the DNA is TGTGCCACCGGGCCCTACTATGGCTACACCTTC.

This sequence joins TRBV27 and TRBJ1-3; 10 bases agree with TRBD1. From germline, CDR1 is MNHEY and CDR2 SMNVEV (reference sequence). The V segment lost 6 bases and the J segment 4 bases; nucleotides outside the gene matches: 6. The CDR3 is 15 residues long. The chain's CDR3 is CASSPGTGVGNTIYF. For the CDR3, the DNA is TGTGCCAGCAGCCCAGGGACAGGGGTAGGAAACACCATATATTTT.

The gene calls are TRBV6-6 and TRBJ2-5; a possible D gene is TRBD1 (6 bases). Germline V gene sequence: CDR1 MNHNY, CDR2 SVGAGI (reference sequence). The CDR3 covers 15 residues. V gave up 2 bases and J gave up 5 bases, with 15 bases separating them. The CDR3 nucleotides read TGTGCCAGCAGTTACACCCGGGACATGAGGGAGACCCAGTACTTC. Translating gives CASSYTRDMRETQYF.

The chain combines TRBV19 with TRBJ2-5; a possible D gene is TRBD1 (6 bases). Germline CDR1 is LNHDA and CDR2 is SQIVND (reference sequence). The CDR3 has 14 residues. Trimming stripped 5 bases from V and 7 bases from J, with 17 bases between. The CDR3 protein is CASSPQDRGLTQYF. The CDR3 coding sequence is TGTGCCAGTAGTCCTCAGGACAGAGGGTTGACCCAGTACTTC. Filled out from reference TRBV19 and TRBJ2-5, the complete variable domain reads DGGITQSPKYLFRKEGQNVTLSCEQNLNHDAMYWYRQDPGQGLRLIYYSQIVNDFQKGDIAEGYSVSREKKESFPLTVTSAQKNPTAFYLCASSPQDRGLTQYFGPGTRLLVL.

CDR3 loop: CAFSGTSGEETQYF. The CDR3 bases are TGTGCCTTCTCCGGGACTAGCGGGGAAGAGACCCAGTACTTC. J is TRBJ2-5 and V is TRBV10-3, with 13 nucleotides matching TRBD2. Looked up from germline, CDR1 is ENHRY and CDR2 is SYGVKD. Losses at the gene ends were 11 bases for V and 3 bases for J; bases not matched to a gene: 6. This CDR3 has 14 residues.

The genes are TRBV5-4 and TRBJ2-1, with D perhaps assigned TRBD1 or TRBD2 (5 bases each). Trimming removed 0 bases at V and 5 bases at J, with 15 bases between. The CDR3 has 16 amino acids. From germline, CDR1 is SGHNT and CDR2 YYREEE (reference sequence). Here the CDR3 DNA reads TGTGCCAGCAGCTTGGCCGGAAGGTCGGGGCACAATGAGCAGTTCTTC. Amino acid sequence: CASSLAGRSGHNEQFF.

This clone was observed a single time. The chain links TRBV6-1 to TRBJ1-4, with D possibly matching TRBD1 (5 bases). The CDR3 totals 14 residues. CDR1 and CDR2 (germline): MNHNS, SASEGT. Trimming stripped 7 bases from V and 5 bases from J, with 14 bases between. The DNA of the CDR3 is TGTGCCAGCAAGACGGGGCACCACAATGAAAAACTGTTTTTT. Amino acid sequence: CASKTGHHNEKLFF.

V is TRBV28 and J is TRBJ2-1, with D possibly matching TRBD1 (6 bases). CDR1 and CDR2 (germline): MDHEN, SYDVKM. The CDR3 consists of 15 residues. The V end was cut by 5 bases, the J end by 10 bases, with 21 bases between. CDR3 sequence (DNA): TGTGCCAGCAGTATATCAATAAAGGGACATGGAGAGCAGTTCTTC. Translating gives CASSISIKGHGEQFF.

This chain uses TRBV5-1 with TRBJ2-3; D is possibly TRBD1 (6 bases). V was shortened by 0 bases and J by 2 bases, with 7 bases between the two germline ends. Looked up from germline, CDR1 is SGHRS and CDR2 is YFSETQ. The length of the CDR3 is 14 residues. CDR3 coding DNA: TGCGCCAGCAGCTTGGGGACAGACACAGATACGCAGTATTTT. Its protein is CASSLGTDTDTQYF.

This chain joins TRBV19 and TRBJ1-6, with TRBD1 identical over 9 bases. The CDR3 sequence is 15 residues long. V gave up 4 bases and J gave up 5 bases; unmatched junction bases: 3. CDR1 LNHDA and CDR2 SQIVND come from the germline V gene (reference sequence). CDR3 in amino acids: CASSNRDRDNSPLHF. CDR3 bases: TGTGCCAGTAGTAACCGGGACAGGGATAATTCACCCCTCCACTTT. The full variable domain, completed using reference TRBV19 and TRBJ1-6, is DGGITQSPKYLFRKEGQNVTLSCEQNLNHDAMYWYRQDPGQGLRLIYYSQIVNDFQKGDIAEGYSVSREKKESFPLTVTSAQKNPTAFYLCASSNRDRDNSPLHFGNGTRLTVT.

The rearrangement joins TRBV25-1 to TRBJ1-6; TRBD1 agrees at 9 bases. The CDR3 is 15 residues long. With V trimmed by 6 bases and J by 10 bases, 10 bases remained unmatched. The germline CDR1 and CDR2 sequences are MGHDK and SYGVNS. This chain's CDR3 is CASRGRDRESSPLHF. DNA for the CDR3: TGTGCCAGCAGGGGGCGGGACAGGGAAAGCTCACCCCTCCACTTT. Full variable domain (remainder filled in from reference TRBV25-1 and TRBJ1-6): EADIYQTPRYLVIGTGKKITLECSQTMGHDKMYWYQQDPGMELHLIHYSYGVNSTEKGDLSSESTVSRIRTEHFPLTLESARPSHTSQYLCASRGRDRESSPLHFGNGTRLTVT.

This chain joins TRBV19 and TRBJ1-1; D perhaps matches TRBD1 (6 bases). The V gene lost 2 bases and the J gene lost 9 bases, with 16 bases spanning the gap. The length of the CDR3 is 14 residues. Germline CDR1 LNHDA, CDR2 SQIVND (reference sequence). CDR3 DNA sequence: TGTGCCAGTAGTATAAAGGAGGGGGGTCGGAAAGCTTTCTTT. It codes for CASSIKEGGRKAFF.